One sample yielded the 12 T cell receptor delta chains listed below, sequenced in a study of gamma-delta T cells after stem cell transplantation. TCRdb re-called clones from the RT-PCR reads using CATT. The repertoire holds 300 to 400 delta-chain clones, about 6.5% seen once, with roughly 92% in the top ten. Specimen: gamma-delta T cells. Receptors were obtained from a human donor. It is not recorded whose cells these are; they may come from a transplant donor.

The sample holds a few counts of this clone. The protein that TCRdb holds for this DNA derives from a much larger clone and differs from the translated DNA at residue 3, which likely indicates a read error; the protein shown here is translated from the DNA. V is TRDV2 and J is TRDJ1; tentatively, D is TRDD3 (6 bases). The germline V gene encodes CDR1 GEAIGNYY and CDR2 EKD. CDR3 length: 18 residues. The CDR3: CARDTLVDTGKNTDKLIF. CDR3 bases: TGTGCCCGTGACACCCTAGTAGATACGGGGAAAAACACCGATAAACTCATCTTT.

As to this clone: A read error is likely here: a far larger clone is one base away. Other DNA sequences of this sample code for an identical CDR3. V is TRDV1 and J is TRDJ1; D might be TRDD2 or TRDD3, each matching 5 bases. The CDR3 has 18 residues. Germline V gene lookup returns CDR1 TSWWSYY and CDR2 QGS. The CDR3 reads CALGERLLSPWVTDKLIF. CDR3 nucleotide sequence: TGTGCCCTTGGGGAACGCCTTCTATCCCCCTGGGTCACCGATAAACTCATCTTT.

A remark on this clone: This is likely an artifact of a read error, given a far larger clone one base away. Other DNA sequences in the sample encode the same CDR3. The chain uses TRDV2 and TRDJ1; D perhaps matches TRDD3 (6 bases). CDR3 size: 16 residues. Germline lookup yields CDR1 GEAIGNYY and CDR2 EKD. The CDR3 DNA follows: TGTGCATGTGACACTTTGGGGGCCACGTACACCGATAAACTCATCTTT. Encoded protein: CACDTLGATYTDKLIF.

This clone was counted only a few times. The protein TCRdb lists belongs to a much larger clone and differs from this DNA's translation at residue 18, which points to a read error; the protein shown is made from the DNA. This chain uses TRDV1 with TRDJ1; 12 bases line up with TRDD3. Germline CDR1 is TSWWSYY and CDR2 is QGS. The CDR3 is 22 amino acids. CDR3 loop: CALGDPRRSVRLGDTGTEKLIF. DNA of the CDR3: TGTGCCCTTGGGGATCCACGAAGGTCAGTACGACTGGGGGATACAGGCACCGAAAAACTCATCTTT.

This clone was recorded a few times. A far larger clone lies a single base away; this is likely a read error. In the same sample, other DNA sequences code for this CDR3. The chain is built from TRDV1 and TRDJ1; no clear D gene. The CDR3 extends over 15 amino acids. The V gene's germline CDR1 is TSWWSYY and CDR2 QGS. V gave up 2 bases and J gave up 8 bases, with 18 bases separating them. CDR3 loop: CALGETPGEHGKLIF. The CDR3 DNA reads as TGTGCTCTTGGGGAAACACCGGGCGAGCACGGGAAACTCATCTTT.

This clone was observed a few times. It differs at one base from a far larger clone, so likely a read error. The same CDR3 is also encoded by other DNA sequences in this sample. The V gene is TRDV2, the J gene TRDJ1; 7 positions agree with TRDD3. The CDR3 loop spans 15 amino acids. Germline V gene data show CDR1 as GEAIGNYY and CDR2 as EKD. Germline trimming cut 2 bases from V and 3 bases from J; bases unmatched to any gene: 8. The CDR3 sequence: CACDNWGIRADKLIF. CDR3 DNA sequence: TGTGCCTGTGACAACTGGGGAATCCGGGCCGATAAACTCATCTTT.

The CDR3 region is CACDGLGDDTDKLIF. For the CDR3, the DNA is TGTGCCTGTGACGGTTTGGGGGATGACACCGATAAACTCATCTTT. The V call is TRDV2, the J call TRDJ1, with 8 bases aligning to TRDD3. V shed 3 bases, J shed 0 bases, and the junction held 5 bases outside the gene matches. The CDR3 has 15 residues. CDR1 and CDR2 from the germline V gene are GEAIGNYY and EKD.

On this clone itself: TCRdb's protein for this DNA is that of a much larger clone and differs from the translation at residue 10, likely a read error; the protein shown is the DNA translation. Here the CDR3 reads CACDTLVDTWKNTDKLIF. The DNA of the CDR3 is TGTGCCTGTGACACCCTAGTAGATACGTGGAAAAACACCGATAAACTCATCTTT. The chain joins TRDV2 to TRDJ1; a possible D gene is TRDD3 (6 bases). CDR1 and CDR2 (germline): GEAIGNYY, EKD. The CDR3 spans 18 residues. V lost 0 bases, J lost 0 bases, and 19 bases lay in between.

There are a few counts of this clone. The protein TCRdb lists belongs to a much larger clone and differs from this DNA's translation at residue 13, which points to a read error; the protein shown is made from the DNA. The CDR3 here is CALGAGGTGGYLTDKLIF. CDR3 DNA: TGTGCTCTTGGCGCGGGGGGTACTGGGGGATATCTCACCGATAAACTCATCTTT. The gene calls are TRDV1 and TRDJ1, with TRDD3 matching over 11 bases. Trimming removed 6 bases from V and 1 base from J; junction bases left unmatched: 13. The germline V gene has CDR1 TSWWSYY and CDR2 QGS. The CDR3 contains 18 residues.

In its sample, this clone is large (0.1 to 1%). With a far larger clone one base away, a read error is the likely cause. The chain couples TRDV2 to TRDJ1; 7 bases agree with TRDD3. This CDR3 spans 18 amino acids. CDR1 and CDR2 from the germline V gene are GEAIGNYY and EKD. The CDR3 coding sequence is TGTGCCCGTGACAGATGGGGGACTCTCCCGCCGTACACCGATAAACTCATCTTT. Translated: CARDRWGTLPPYTDKLIF.

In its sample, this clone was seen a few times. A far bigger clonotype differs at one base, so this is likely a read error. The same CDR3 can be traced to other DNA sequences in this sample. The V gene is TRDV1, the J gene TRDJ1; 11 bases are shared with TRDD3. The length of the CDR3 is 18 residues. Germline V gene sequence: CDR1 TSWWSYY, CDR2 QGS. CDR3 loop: CALGAGGTGGYLADKLIF. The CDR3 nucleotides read TGTGCTCTTGGCGCGGGGGGTACTGGGGGATATCTCGCCGATAAACTCATCTTC.

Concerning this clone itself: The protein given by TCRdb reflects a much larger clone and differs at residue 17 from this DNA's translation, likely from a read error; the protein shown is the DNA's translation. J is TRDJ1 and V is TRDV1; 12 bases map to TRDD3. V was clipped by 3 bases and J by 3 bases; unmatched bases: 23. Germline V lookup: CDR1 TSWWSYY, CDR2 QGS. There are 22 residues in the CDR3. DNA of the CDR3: TGTGCTCTTGGGGATCCACGAAGGTCAGTACGACTGGGGGATACAGGCGCCGATAAACTCATCTTT. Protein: CALGDPRRSVRLGDTGADKLIF.